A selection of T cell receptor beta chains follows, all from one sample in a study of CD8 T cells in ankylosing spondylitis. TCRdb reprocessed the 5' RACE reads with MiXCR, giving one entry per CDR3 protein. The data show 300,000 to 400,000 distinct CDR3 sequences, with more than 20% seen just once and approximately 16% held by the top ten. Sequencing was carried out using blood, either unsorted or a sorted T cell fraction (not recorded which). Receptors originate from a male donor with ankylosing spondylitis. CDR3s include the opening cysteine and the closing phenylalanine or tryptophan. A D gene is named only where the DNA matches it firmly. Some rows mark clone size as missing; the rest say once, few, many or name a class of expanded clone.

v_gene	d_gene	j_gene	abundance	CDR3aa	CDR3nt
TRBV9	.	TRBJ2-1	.	CASSVGGSTHNEQFF	TGTGCCAGCAGCGTAGGTGGGAGTACTCACAATGAGCAGTTCTTC
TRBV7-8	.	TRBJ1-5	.	CASSLAVGQYSNQPQHF	TGTGCCAGCAGCTTAGCGGTGGGGCAGTATAGCAATCAGCCCCAGCATTTT
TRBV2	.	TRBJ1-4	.	CASSPFRGLFF	TGTGCCAGTTCTCCTTTTAGGGGACTGTTTTTT
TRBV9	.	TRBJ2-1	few	CASSVGPPTSYNEQFF	TGTGCCAGCAGCGTAGGGCCCCCCACTTCCTACAATGAGCAGTTCTTC
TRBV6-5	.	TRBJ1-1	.	CASSYSGAGQLTEAFF	TGTGCCAGCAGTTACTCGGGTGCAGGACAACTCACTGAAGCTTTCTTT
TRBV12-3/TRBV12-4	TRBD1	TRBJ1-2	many	CASSLWTGDGYTF	TGTGCCAGCAGTCTTTGGACAGGCGATGGCTACACCTTC
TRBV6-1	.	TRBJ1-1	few	CASSAHRVEAFF	TGTGCCAGCAGCGCACACAGGGTAGAAGCTTTCTTT
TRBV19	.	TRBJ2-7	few	CASSIGLRTYEQYF	TGTGCCAGTAGTATCGGACTGAGGACCTACGAGCAGTACTTC
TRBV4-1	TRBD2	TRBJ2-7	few	CASSQDWGSGRRSSYEQYF	TGCGCCAGCAGCCAAGATTGGGGTAGCGGGAGGAGGAGCTCCTACGAGCAGTACTTC
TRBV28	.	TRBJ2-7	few	CASRMQGYEQYF	TGTGCCAGCAGGATGCAGGGTTACGAGCAGTACTTC
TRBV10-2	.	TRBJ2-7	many	CASSESPRLEQYF	TGCGCCAGCAGTGAGTCTCCCCGGTTGGAGCAGTACTTC
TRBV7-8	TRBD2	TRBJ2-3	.	CASSWGLAADTQYF	TGTGCCAGCAGCTGGGGACTAGCAGCAGATACGCAGTATTTT
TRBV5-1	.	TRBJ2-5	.	CASKEGTPLWETQYF	TGCGCCAGCAAGGAAGGGACCCCACTATGGGAGACCCAGTACTTC
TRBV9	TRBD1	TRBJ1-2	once	CASSVGAGGYYGYTF	TGTGCCAGCAGCGTAGGGGCAGGGGGATACTATGGCTACACCTTC
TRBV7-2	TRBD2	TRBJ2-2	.	CASSPRTSGSGSGELFF	TGTGCCAGCAGCCCTCGGACTAGCGGGAGTGGTTCCGGGGAGCTGTTTTTT
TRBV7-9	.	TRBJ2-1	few	CASSRRSVAEQFF	TGTGCCAGCAGCCGAAGATCGGTTGCTGAGCAGTTCTTC